These 26 T cell receptor beta chains were sequenced from one sample in a study of chemoradiotherapy in HPV16-positive cancers. The method was immunoSEQ multiplex PCR; TCRdb's version includes in-frame clones alone and lacks a portion of them. The sample has a few thousand clones, roughly four fifths seen once. Sampling took place from a patient who underwent chemoradiotherapy. Receptors were obtained from a human donor with HPV-associated anogenital cancer.

The chain recombines TRBV6-6 with TRBJ2-3, with 11 nucleotides matching TRBD2. From germline, CDR1 is MNHNY and CDR2 SVGAGI (reference sequence). V shed 5 bases and J 2 bases; nucleotides not matched to a gene: 3. CDR3 length: 15 residues. The CDR3 spells CASSASGGTTDTQYF. Written as DNA, the CDR3 is TGTGCCAGCAGTGCTAGCGGGGGGACCACAGATACGCAGTATTTT.

V and J are TRBV5-4 and TRBJ2-2; 7 bases map to TRBD1. CDR3 length equals 15 residues. CDR1 SGHNT and CDR2 YYREEE come from the germline V gene (reference sequence). V lost 4 bases to trimming and J lost 9 bases; unmatched junction nucleotides: 12. The CDR3 sequence is CASSPKGAIYRELFF. In DNA, the CDR3 is TGTGCCAGCAGCCCCAAGGGGGCAATATATAGGGAGCTGTTTTTT.

This clone has just one count. The gene calls are TRBV6-1 and TRBJ2-1; weak D call: TRBD2 (6 bases). The CDR3 sequence is 14 residues long. V dropped 1 base and J dropped 7 bases, with 11 bases sitting between them. CDR1 and CDR2 (germline): MNHNS, SASEGT. This chain's CDR3 is CASSEDMEGNEQFF. CDR3 in DNA: TGTGCCAGCAGTGAAGATATGGAGGGGAATGAGCAGTTCTTC.

The V and J genes are TRBV7-9 and TRBJ2-5; TRBD1 might be the D (6 bases). The CDR3 spans 17 residues. Germline CDR1 is SEHNR and CDR2 is FQNEAQ (reference sequence). With 5 bases removed from V and 5 bases from J, the gap between germline ends came to 24 bases. The CDR3 loop reads CASSPQLGKQGTETQYF. Written as DNA, the CDR3 is TGTGCCAGCAGCCCCCAGCTGGGGAAACAGGGAACCGAGACCCAGTACTTC.

The chain couples TRBV7-8 to TRBJ1-5; the match to TRBD1 covers 7 bases. Germline CDR1 and CDR2: SGHVS and FQNEAQ. V shed 3 bases, J shed 5 bases, and the junction held 7 bases outside the gene matches. The CDR3 is 15 amino acids. CDR3 protein: CASSFQGQRDQPQHF. The CDR3 nucleotides read TGTGCCAGCAGCTTCCAGGGACAGCGAGATCAGCCCCAGCATTTT.

The chain combines TRBV6-4 with TRBJ2-3; the match to TRBD2 covers 11 bases. Germline loops: CDR1 MRHNA, CDR2 SNTAGT. V lost 4 bases and J lost 2; bases outside the gene matches: 8. This CDR3 has 17 amino acids. In DNA form, the CDR3 reads TGTGCCAGCAGTGCCGGCGAGACTAGCGGGGTCACAGATACGCAGTATTTT. Translation: CASSAGETSGVTDTQYF.

The chain uses TRBV5-6 and TRBJ1-1, with a weak D call TRBD1 (5 bases). Germline lookup yields CDR1 SGHDT and CDR2 YYEEEE. V shed 9 bases and J shed 4 bases, with 16 bases lying between them. The CDR3 covers 13 residues. Here the CDR3 DNA reads TGTGCCACCGTCGGGGGGAAAGGCACTGAAGCTTTCTTT. Translation gives CATVGGKGTEAFF.

This clone is termed medium-sized. The rearrangement uses TRBV4-3 and TRBJ2-3; D is ambiguous. V lost 0 bases and J 6 bases, leaving 13 bases between the germline ends. CDR1 is LGHNA, CDR2 YSLEER, per germline. The CDR3 is made up of 15 amino acids. In nucleotides, the CDR3 is TGCGCCAGCAGCCAAGACAGCCCCATGCGCGATACGCAGTATTTT. This translates into CASSQDSPMRDTQYF.

The rearrangement links TRBV11-2 to TRBJ2-3; 12 bases match TRBD2. The CDR3 is 18 amino acids. Unmatched junction bases numbered 8, after V lost 3 bases and J lost 1 base. Germline values: CDR1 SGHAT, CDR2 FQNNGV. CDR3 residues: CASSLGTSGGRGTDTQYF. CDR3 coding DNA: TGTGCCAGCAGCTTGGGAACTAGCGGGGGGCGGGGCACAGATACGCAGTATTTT.

The genes are TRBV19 and TRBJ1-1; possibly TRBD1 for D (5 bases). Trimming left V 7 bases short and J 4 bases short, with 16 bases between. Germline values: CDR1 LNHDA, CDR2 SQIVND (reference sequence). The CDR3 is 14 amino acids. CDR3 nucleotide sequence: TGTGCCAGTACCCGGGGCGAATGGGGCACTGAAGCTTTCTTT. As protein: CASTRGEWGTEAFF. The variable domain in full, with the rest retrieved from reference TRBV19 and TRBJ1-1, is DGGITQSPKYLFRKEGQNVTLSCEQNLNHDAMYWYRQDPGQGLRLIYYSQIVNDFQKGDIAEGYSVSREKKESFPLTVTSAQKNPTAFYLCASTRGEWGTEAFFGQGTRLTVV.

The V gene is TRBV11-2, the J gene TRBJ2-1; D is ambiguous. CDR1 SGHAT and CDR2 FQNNGV come from the germline V gene. Trimming shortened V by 5 bases and J by 4 bases, and 18 bases separated the two germline ends. The CDR3 contains 16 residues. CDR3 amino acids: CASSDRRRSLYNEQFF. Written as DNA, the CDR3 is TGTGCCAGCAGCGACCGTAGGCGGAGCCTTTACAATGAGCAGTTCTTC.

The rearrangement uses TRBV30 and TRBJ1-1; D remains ambiguous. Trimming left V 3 bases short and J 10 bases short, with 12 bases between. Germline V lookup: CDR1 GTSNPN, CDR2 SVGIG (reference sequence). The CDR3 is 11 amino acids. DNA of the CDR3: TGTGCCTGGAGATCTCTTAGAACAGCTTTCTTT. Amino acid sequence: CAWRSLRTAFF.

This clone was seen a single time. CDR3 sequence reads: CASSPRQGVSYNEQFF. The CDR3 bases are TGTGCCAGCAGCCCACGACAGGGCGTCTCCTACAATGAGCAGTTCTTC. This chain uses TRBV14 with TRBJ2-1, with 7 bases matching TRBD1. This CDR3 comprises 16 residues. J gave up 0 bases and V 4 bases, and 6 bases lay outside the gene matches. Germline-derived CDR1 and CDR2 are SGHDN and FVKESK.

The chain couples TRBV30 to TRBJ1-2; D is uncertain. Trimming removed 0 bases at V and 7 bases at J, with 9 bases between. The CDR3 has 12 residues. Looked up from germline, CDR1 is GTSNPN and CDR2 is SVGIG (reference sequence). The CDR3 loop reads CAWSVARPGYTF. In DNA form, the CDR3 reads TGTGCCTGGAGTGTAGCCAGACCTGGCTACACCTTC.

This chain uses TRBV19 with TRBJ2-1, with D unclear. The CDR3 runs to 16 residues. Germline CDR1 reads LNHDA; CDR2 reads SQIVND (reference sequence). Trimming removed 1 base at V and 7 bases at J, with 17 bases between. The CDR3 DNA reads TGTGCCAGTAGTATAGTTGGCGTAGGCGTGCGAAATGAGCAGTTCTTC. Translating it yields CASSIVGVGVRNEQFF.

The CDR3 bases are TGTGCCAGCAGCCTACAACAGGGACTGGCGAGGCCCCAGCATTTT. This codes for CASSLQQGLARPQHF. The chain has TRBV5-6 and TRBJ1-5; the D gene is possibly TRBD1 (6 bases). Germline CDR1 is SGHDT and CDR2 is YYEEEE. The CDR3 runs 15 residues. Trimming took off 4 bases at V and 9 bases at J, with 20 bases between the two ends.

This CDR3 reads CASSRTRESGETQYF. In DNA form, the CDR3 reads TGTGCCAGCAGTAGAACCCGGGAGTCGGGGGAGACCCAGTACTTC. The rearrangement links TRBV9 to TRBJ2-5, with D tentatively TRBD2 (6 bases). This CDR3 has 15 amino acids. Trimming cost V 5 bases and J 5 bases, with 19 bases left between them. Germline CDR1 SGDLS, CDR2 YYNGEE. The full variable domain, in which reference TRBV9 and TRBJ2-5 provide the parts outside the CDR3, is DSGVTQTPKHLITATGQRVTLRCSPRSGDLSVYWYQQSLDQGLQFLIQYYNGEERAKGNILERFSAQQFPDLHSELNLSSLELGDSALYFCASSRTRESGETQYFGPGTRLLVL.

The chain couples TRBV4-1 to TRBJ2-1, with 16 bases aligning to TRBD2. After removal of 2 bases from V and 4 bases from J, the junction contained 11 bases not matched to a gene. CDR1 is MGHRA, CDR2 YSYEKL, per germline. CDR3 length equals 20 residues. The CDR3 DNA reads TGCGCCAGCAGCCAACCGGGACTAGCGGGAGGGCCGGGGGGGTACAATGAGCAGTTCTTC. Amino acids: CASSQPGLAGGPGGYNEQFF.

V is TRBV7-2 and J is TRBJ1-5; TRBD1 is a possible D gene (6 bases). This CDR3 spans 15 amino acids. Trimming removed 0 bases from V and 5 bases from J, with 11 bases in between. Looked up from germline, CDR1 is SGHTA and CDR2 is FQGNSA. The CDR3 nucleotides are TGTGCCAGCAGCTTAGCTGGGGCAGGGGATCAGCCCCAGCATTTT. Its translation is CASSLAGAGDQPQHF.

This clone was detected a few times. The gene calls are TRBV11-2 and TRBJ2-7; 8 bases are shared with TRBD2. The CDR3 is made up of 15 amino acids. Germline V lookup: CDR1 SGHAT, CDR2 FQNNGV. With V trimmed by 6 bases and J by 2 bases, 9 bases remained unmatched. In DNA form, the CDR3 reads TGTGCCAGCAGGCTCTCCGGGCGGGGGGCCTACGAGCAGTACTTC. This encodes CASRLSGRGAYEQYF.

The chain joins TRBV15 to TRBJ2-5, with 14 bases lining up with TRBD2. CDR1 LNHNV and CDR2 YYDKDF come from the germline V gene (reference sequence). V was clipped by 3 bases and J by 5 bases; unmatched bases: 11. The CDR3 runs 18 residues. The CDR3 bases are TGTGCCACCAGCAGGGGAGGACTAGCGGGGGGTTCTCGGGAGACCCAGTACTTC. This gives the protein CATSRGGLAGGSRETQYF.

The chain is built from TRBV5-4 and TRBJ1-2; a weak D match, TRBD1 (5 bases). The CDR3 totals 13 residues. Germline values: CDR1 SGHNT, CDR2 YYREEE (reference sequence). V shed 0 bases and J shed 4 bases, with 7 bases lying between them. CDR3: CASSLVGTYGYTF. In DNA form, the CDR3 reads TGTGCCAGCAGCTTGGTAGGGACCTATGGCTACACCTTC.

Relative to its sample, this clone is large. Written as DNA, the CDR3 is TGTGCCAGCAGCAAAAAGTCTCTGAACACTGAAGCTTTCTTT. It is translated as CASSKKSLNTEAFF. J is TRBJ1-1 and V is TRBV21-1. TRBV21-1 has pseudogene status. CDR3 size: 14 residues.

V and J are TRBV18 and TRBJ2-5; a possible D gene is TRBD2 (5 bases). The CDR3 is 14 amino acids. In germline, CDR1 is KGHSH, CDR2 LQKENI. The V gene lost 1 base and the J gene lost 1 base, with 7 bases spanning the gap. CDR3 amino acids: CASSPQLGQETQYF. CDR3 DNA: TGTGCCAGCTCACCACAACTAGGCCAAGAGACCCAGTACTTC.

This chain links TRBV11-3 with TRBJ1-2, with D perhaps matching TRBD1 (5 bases). Per the germline V gene, CDR1 is SGHNT and CDR2 is YENEEA. The CDR3 is 13 amino acids. V was shortened by 1 base and J by 4 bases, with 7 bases between the two germline ends. CDR3 sequence: CASSLVQGYGYTF. Here the CDR3 DNA reads TGTGCCAGCAGCTTAGTGCAGGGCTATGGCTACACCTTC.

The chain links TRBV9 to TRBJ2-3, with no clear D. Per the germline V gene, CDR1 is SGDLS and CDR2 is YYNGEE. The CDR3 is made up of 16 amino acids. V was clipped by 4 bases and J by 0 bases, with 15 bases between them. For the CDR3, the DNA is TGTGCCAGCAGCCCCCGCTTTCTCGGGAGCACAGATACGCAGTATTTT. Translating gives CASSPRFLGSTDTQYF.